A selection of T cell receptor beta chains follows, all from one sample in a study of blood T cell repertoires in COVID-19. Data came from immunoSEQ multiplex PCR; TCRdb stores just in-frame clones and leaves some out. This sample carries 200,000 to 250,000 clones, about 86% of them seen once, and the ten largest clones take around 3.1%. Sequenced input: peripheral blood. The receptors were sampled from a woman younger than 45 who had recovered from COVID-19. Each CDR3 is given with its conserved first and last residue. D genes are given only for firm matches. Clone size is stated in some rows and not others, as once, few, many or a class when expanded.

>-|TRBD1|TRBV5-4|TRBJ2-7
TGTGCCAGCAGCTCGAGACAGGGGGCAGGCGAGCAGTACTTC
CASSSRQGAGEQYF
>-|-|TRBV7-6|TRBJ2-7
TGTGCCAGCAGCCGTACTTCATCCTACGAGCAGTACTTC
CASSRTSSYEQYF
>-|-|TRBV5-1|TRBJ2-2
TGCGCCAGCAGCTTTTCAGCGGGTACCGGGGAGCTGTTTTTT
CASSFSAGTGELFF
>once|TRBD1|TRBV3-1/TRBV3-2|TRBJ2-7
TGTGCCAGCAGTCAGGACAGGGGGCCTTACGAGCAGTACTTC
CASSQDRGPYEQYF
>-|-|TRBV7-9|TRBJ2-3
TGTGCCAGCAGCTTAGTAGGGGCCCCAGATACGCAGTATTTT
CASSLVGAPDTQYF
>-|-|TRBV2|TRBJ1-1
TGTGCCAGCAGTCTTGTGGGGGGGGGAGCCACTGAAGCTTTCTTT
CASSLVGGGATEAFF
>-|-|TRBV9|TRBJ2-2
TGTGCCAGCAGCGTAGATGAGGGCTTCACCGGGGAGCTGTTTTTT
CASSVDEGFTGELFF
>-|TRBD2|TRBV28|TRBJ2-3
TGTGCCAGCAGTTTACGGGGGGGAGATACGCAGTATTTT
CASSLRGGDTQYF
>-|-|TRBV2|TRBJ1-2
TGTGCCAGCAGTGAAGCGGGGACAAGGCGAACCCCACGAGCCAACTATGGCTACACCTTC
CASSEAGTRRTPRANYGYTF
>-|TRBD2|TRBV7-3|TRBJ2-1
TGTGCCAGCAGCCCCATTAGCGGGAGGGCCGGGAATGAGCAGTTCTTC
CASSPISGRAGNEQFF
>-|-|TRBV29-1|TRBJ2-7
TGCAGCGCGATGACAGTCTACGAGCAGTACTTC
CSAMTVYEQYF
>-|-|TRBV19|TRBJ2-7
TGTGCCAGTAGTATAGGACAGGCCGCCTACGAGCAGTACTTC
CASSIGQAAYEQYF
>once|-|TRBV19|TRBJ2-5
TGTGCCAGCAGTTTCTTGCAAGAGACCCAGTACTTC
CASSFLQETQYF
>-|TRBD2|TRBV9|TRBJ2-5
TGTGCCAGCAGCGAGGGCCCCCCGCTAGCGGGAGGAGAGACCCAGTACTTC
CASSEGPPLAGGETQYF
>-|TRBD1|TRBV7-9|TRBJ1-2
TGTGCCAGCAGCAAAAAGACAGGGGGAGATAACTATGGCTACACCTTC
CASSKKTGGDNYGYTF
>many|TRBD2|TRBV11-2|TRBJ2-7
TGTGCCAGCAGCCCGGGACTAGCGGGAGTCGAGCAGTACTTC
CASSPGLAGVEQYF
>-|TRBD2|TRBV30|TRBJ2-1
TGTGCCTGGAGTGTATCACCGGGGGGCAATGAGCAGTTCTTC
CAWSVSPGGNEQFF
>few|-|TRBV6-5|TRBJ1-5
TGTGCCAGCAGTTACTCGATCGGGGAGCCCCAGCATTTT
CASSYSIGEPQHF
>-|TRBD2|TRBV24-1|TRBJ2-1
TGTGCCACCAGTGATCCTTCCACTAGCGGGAGAACATACAATGAGCAGTTCTTC
CATSDPSTSGRTYNEQFF
>-|-|TRBV30|TRBJ2-3
TGTGCCTGGACCGTAGCGGATACGCAGTATTTT
CAWTVADTQYF
>-|-|TRBV18|TRBJ2-5
TGTGCCAGCTCACCAATTGGCGGTCAAGAGACCCAGTACTTC
CASSPIGGQETQYF
>-|TRBD2|TRBV29-1|TRBJ2-7
TGCAGCGTTGTGGGACTAGCCAAGCGAGAATCCTACGAGCAGTACTTC
CSVVGLAKRESYEQYF
>-|-|TRBV27|TRBJ1-1
TGTGCCAGCAGTTTATCACCTAGGGGCAACACTGAAGCTTTCTTT
CASSLSPRGNTEAFF
>once|TRBD2|TRBV29-1|TRBJ2-7
TGCAGCGTTCCTAGCGGGTCTTACGAGCAGTACTTC
CSVPSGSYEQYF